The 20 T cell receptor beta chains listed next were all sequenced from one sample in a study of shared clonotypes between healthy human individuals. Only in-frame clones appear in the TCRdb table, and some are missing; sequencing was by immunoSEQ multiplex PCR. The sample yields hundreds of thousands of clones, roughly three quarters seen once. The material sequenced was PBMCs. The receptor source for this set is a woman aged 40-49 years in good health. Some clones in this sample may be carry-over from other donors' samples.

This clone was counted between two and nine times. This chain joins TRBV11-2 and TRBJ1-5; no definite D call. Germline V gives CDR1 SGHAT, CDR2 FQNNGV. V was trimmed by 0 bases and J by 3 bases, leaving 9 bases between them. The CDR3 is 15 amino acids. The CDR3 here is CASSLDGLPNQPQHF. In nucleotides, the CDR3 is TGTGCCAGCAGCTTAGATGGGCTGCCCAATCAGCCCCAGCATTTT.

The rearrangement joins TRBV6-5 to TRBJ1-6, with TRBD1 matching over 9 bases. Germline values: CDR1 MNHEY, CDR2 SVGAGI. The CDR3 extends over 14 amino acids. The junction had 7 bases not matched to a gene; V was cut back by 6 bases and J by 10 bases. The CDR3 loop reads CASRPRQGDSPLHF. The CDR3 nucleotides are TGTGCCAGCAGACCCAGACAGGGGGACTCACCCCTCCACTTT.

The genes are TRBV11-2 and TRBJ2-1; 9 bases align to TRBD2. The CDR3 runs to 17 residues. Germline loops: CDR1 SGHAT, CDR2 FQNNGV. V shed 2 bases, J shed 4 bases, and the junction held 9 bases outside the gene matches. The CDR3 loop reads CASSLRASGTSYNEQFF. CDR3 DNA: TGTGCCAGCAGCTTAAGGGCTAGCGGGACCTCTTACAATGAGCAGTTCTTC.

CDR3 DNA: TGTGCCAGCAGCTTTCTAGCGGGAGATCATGAGCAGTTCTTC. This gives the protein CASSFLAGDHEQFF. The chain combines TRBV7-3 with TRBJ2-1, with TRBD2 matching 10 bases. With 3 bases clipped from V and 8 bases from J, the junction kept 4 bases outside the gene matches. Germline assignment: CDR1 SGHTA and CDR2 FQGTGA. This CDR3 has 14 residues. Full variable domain (remainder filled in from reference TRBV7-3 and TRBJ2-1): GAGVSQTPSNKVTEKGKYVELRCDPISGHTALYWYRQSLGQGPEFLIYFQGTGAADDSGLPNDRFFAVRPEGSVSTLKIQRTERGDSAVYLCASSFLAGDHEQFFGPGTRLTVL.

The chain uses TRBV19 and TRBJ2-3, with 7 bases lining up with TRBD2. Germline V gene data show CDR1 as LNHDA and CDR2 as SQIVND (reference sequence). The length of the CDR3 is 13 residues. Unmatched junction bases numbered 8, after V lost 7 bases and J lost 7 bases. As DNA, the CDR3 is TGTGCCAGTATGCCGGGAGGAGGATATACGCAGTATTTT. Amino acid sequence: CASMPGGGYTQYF.

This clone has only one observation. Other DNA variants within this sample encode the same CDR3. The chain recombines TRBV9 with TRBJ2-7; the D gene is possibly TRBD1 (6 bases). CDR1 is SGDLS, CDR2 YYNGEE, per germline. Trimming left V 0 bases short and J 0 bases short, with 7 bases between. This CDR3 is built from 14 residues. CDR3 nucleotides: TGTGCCAGCAGCGTAGGGGGGCCCTCCTACGAGCAGTACTTC. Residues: CASSVGGPSYEQYF.

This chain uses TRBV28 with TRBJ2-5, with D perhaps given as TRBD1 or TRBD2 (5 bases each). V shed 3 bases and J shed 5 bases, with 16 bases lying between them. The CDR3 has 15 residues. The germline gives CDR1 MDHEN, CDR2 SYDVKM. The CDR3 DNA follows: TGTGCCAGCAGTTTCCCCCCTTCGGGGACGGAGACCCAGTACTTC. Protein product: CASSFPPSGTETQYF.

The CDR3, as DNA: TGCGCCAGCAGCTTCGGGGGAGCGGACACCGGGGAGCTGTTTTTT. This sequence encodes CASSFGGADTGELFF. The rearrangement links TRBV5-1 to TRBJ2-2; possibly TRBD2 for D (6 bases). With 2 bases removed from V and 3 bases from J, the gap between germline ends came to 11 bases. Germline V gene lookup returns CDR1 SGHRS and CDR2 YFSETQ. The CDR3 consists of 15 residues.

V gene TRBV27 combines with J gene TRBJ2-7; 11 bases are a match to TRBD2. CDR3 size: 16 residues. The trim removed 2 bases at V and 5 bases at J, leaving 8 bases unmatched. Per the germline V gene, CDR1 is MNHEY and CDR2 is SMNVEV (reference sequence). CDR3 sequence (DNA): TGTGCCAGCAGTTTAAGGTTAGCGGGAGGGCTCAACGAGCAGTACTTC. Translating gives CASSLRLAGGLNEQYF.

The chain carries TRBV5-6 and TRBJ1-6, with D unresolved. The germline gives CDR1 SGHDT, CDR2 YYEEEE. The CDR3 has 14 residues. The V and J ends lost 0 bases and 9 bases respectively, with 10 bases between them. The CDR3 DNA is TGTGCCAGCAGCTTGGACAGAATGTCTTCACCCCTCCACTTT. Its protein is CASSLDRMSSPLHF.

This chain's CDR3 is CASSLLNSPLHF. The CDR3 region has the DNA TGTGCCAGCAGTTTGCTTAATTCACCCCTCCACTTT. V is TRBV27 and J is TRBJ1-6; D gene ambiguous. Germline V gene lookup returns CDR1 MNHEY and CDR2 SMNVEV (reference sequence). The CDR3 has 12 residues. V was pared by 3 bases and J by 6 bases, with 3 bases between.

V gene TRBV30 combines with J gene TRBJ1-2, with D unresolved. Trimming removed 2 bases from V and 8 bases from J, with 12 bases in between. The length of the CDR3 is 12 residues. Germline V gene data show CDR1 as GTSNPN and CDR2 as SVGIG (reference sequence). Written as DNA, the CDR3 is TGTGCCTGGAGTCTGGGAAATGGCGGCTACACCTTC. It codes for CAWSLGNGGYTF.

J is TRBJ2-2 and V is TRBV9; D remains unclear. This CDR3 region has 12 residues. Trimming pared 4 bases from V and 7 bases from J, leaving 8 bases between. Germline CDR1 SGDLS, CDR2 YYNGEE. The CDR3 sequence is CASSSGHGELFF. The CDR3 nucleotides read TGTGCCAGCAGCTCAGGCCACGGGGAGCTGTTTTTT.

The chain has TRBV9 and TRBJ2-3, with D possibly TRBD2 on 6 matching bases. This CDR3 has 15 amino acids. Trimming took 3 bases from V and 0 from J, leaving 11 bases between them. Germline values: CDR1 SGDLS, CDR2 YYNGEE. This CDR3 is CASSGLATSTDTQYF. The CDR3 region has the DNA TGTGCCAGCAGCGGTCTAGCGACTAGCACAGATACGCAGTATTTT.

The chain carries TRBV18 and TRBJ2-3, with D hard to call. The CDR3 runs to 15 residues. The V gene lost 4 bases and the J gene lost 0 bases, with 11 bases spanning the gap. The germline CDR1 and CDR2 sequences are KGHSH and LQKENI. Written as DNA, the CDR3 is TGTGCCAGCTCACTTCAGAACCCTAGCACAGATACGCAGTATTTT. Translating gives CASSLQNPSTDTQYF. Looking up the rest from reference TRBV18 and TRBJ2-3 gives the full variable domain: NAGVMQNPRHLVRRRGQEARLRCSPMKGHSHVYWYRQLPEEGLKFMVYLQKENIIDESGMPKERFSAEFPKEGPSILRIQQVVRGDSAAYFCASSLQNPSTDTQYFGPGTRLTVL.

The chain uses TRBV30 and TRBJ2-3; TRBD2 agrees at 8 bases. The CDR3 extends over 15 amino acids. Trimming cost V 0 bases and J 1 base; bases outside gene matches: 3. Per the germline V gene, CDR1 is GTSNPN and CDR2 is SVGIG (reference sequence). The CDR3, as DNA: TGTGCCTGGAGTGTTGGCGGGGGGCGCACAGATACGCAGTATTTT. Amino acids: CAWSVGGGRTDTQYF.

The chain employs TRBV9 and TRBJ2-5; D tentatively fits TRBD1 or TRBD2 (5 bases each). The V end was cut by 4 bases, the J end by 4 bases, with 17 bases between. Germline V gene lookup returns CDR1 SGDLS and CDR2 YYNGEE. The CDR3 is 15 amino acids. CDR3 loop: CASSPRTGTVETQYF. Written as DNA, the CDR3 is TGTGCCAGCAGCCCACGTACCGGGACGGTAGAGACCCAGTACTTC.

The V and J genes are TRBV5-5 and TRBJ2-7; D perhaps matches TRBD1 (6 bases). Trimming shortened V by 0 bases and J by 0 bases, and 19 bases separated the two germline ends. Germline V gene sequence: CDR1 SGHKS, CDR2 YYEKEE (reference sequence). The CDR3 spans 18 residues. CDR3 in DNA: TGTGCCAGCAGCTTGGTGTTCGGCCTCCGGGACAACTCCTACGAGCAGTACTTC. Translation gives CASSLVFGLRDNSYEQYF.

The CDR3 nucleotides are TGTGCCAGCAGCCCCGCCCGCGGCCTCTACACAGATACGCAGTATTTT. Translated, it gives CASSPARGLYTDTQYF. The J gene is TRBJ2-3, the V gene TRBV14; D remains unclear. This CDR3 region has 16 residues. Trimming shortened V by 4 bases and J by 2 bases, and 16 bases separated the two germline ends. CDR1 and CDR2 (germline): SGHDN, FVKESK.

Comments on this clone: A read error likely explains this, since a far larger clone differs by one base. CDR3 residues: CASSLNSNQPQHF. As DNA, the CDR3 is TGTGCCAGCAGTCTCAATAGCAATCAGCCCCAGCATTTT. The J gene is TRBJ1-5, the V gene TRBV6-6; D ambiguous. V was shortened by 5 bases and J by 0 bases, with 5 bases between the two germline ends. This CDR3 comprises 13 residues. Looked up from germline, CDR1 is MNHNY and CDR2 is SVGAGI (reference sequence).